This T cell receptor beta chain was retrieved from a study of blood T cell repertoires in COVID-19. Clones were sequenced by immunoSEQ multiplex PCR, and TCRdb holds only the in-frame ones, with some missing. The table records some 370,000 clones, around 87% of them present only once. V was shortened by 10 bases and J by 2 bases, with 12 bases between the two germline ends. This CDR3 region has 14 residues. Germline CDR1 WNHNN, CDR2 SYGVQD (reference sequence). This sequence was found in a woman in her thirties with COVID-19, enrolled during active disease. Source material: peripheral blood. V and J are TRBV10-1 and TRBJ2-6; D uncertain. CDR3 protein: CAIAAIPGANVLTF. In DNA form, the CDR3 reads TGCGCCATTGCCGCGATCCCTGGGGCCAACGTCCTGACTTTC.